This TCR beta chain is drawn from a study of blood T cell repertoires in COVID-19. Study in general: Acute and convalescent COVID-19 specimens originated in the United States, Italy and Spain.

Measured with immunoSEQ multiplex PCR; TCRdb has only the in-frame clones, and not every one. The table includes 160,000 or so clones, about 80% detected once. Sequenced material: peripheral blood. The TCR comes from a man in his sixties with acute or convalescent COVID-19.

CDR3 bases: TGTGCCAGCAGCACCCCAAGGTGGACAGGGATGGGAAACACCATATATTTT. This codes for CASSTPRWTGMGNTIYF. The J gene is TRBJ1-3, the V gene TRBV28, with 8 bases aligning to TRBD1. CDR3 length: 17 amino acids. The germline V gene has CDR1 MDHEN and CDR2 SYDVKM. After removal of 6 bases from V and 4 bases from J, the junction contained 14 bases not matched to a gene.